One and the same sample provided the 21 T cell receptor beta chains below, sequenced in a study of shared clonotypes between healthy human individuals (dated by TCRdb to about 2020). Libraries were made using the immunoSEQ multiplex PCR assay. The table was pulled from immuneACCESS by TCRdb, which kept in-frame rearrangements only. Such tables lose some clones; where checked, under half of the loss comes from unresolved V genes, and the rest has no known cause. This sample lists about 1.5 million clones; under 99% were detected once. In total, the top ten clones hold approximately 0.44% of the sample. The sample was naive CD4+ T cells sorted from blood. The sample's cell subset or site, from its label and the paper: CD45RA+ positively selected. Receptors originate from a man aged 25-45 years in good health.

The gene calls are TRBV18 and TRBJ2-2; 10 nucleotides line up with TRBD2. CDR1 is KGHSH, CDR2 LQKENI, per germline. The ends lost 3 bases at V and 6 bases at J; junction bases unmatched: 7. CDR3 length equals 16 residues. The CDR3 nucleotides are TGTGCCAGCTCACCGAGTCTAGCGGGAGTCGCCGGGGAGCTGTTTTTT. This sequence encodes CASSPSLAGVAGELFF.

The chain is built from TRBV7-2 and TRBJ1-5; no definite D call. V lost 5 bases and J 4 bases, leaving 15 bases between the germline ends. Germline V gene lookup returns CDR1 SGHTA and CDR2 FQGNSA. The CDR3 is 15 residues long. Written as DNA, the CDR3 is TGTGCCAGCAGCCCTAGATTACGGCAGAATCAGCCCCAGCATTTT. Translation: CASSPRLRQNQPQHF.

The rearrangement links TRBV15 to TRBJ1-2; TRBD1 matches 7 bases. Germline V gene sequence: CDR1 LNHNV, CDR2 YYDKDF (reference sequence). The CDR3 consists of 16 residues. Unmatched junction bases numbered 7, after V lost 3 bases and J lost 0 bases. The CDR3 region has the DNA TGTGCCACCAGCAGGGGGAAGACAGGGCCTAACTATGGCTACACCTTC. This translates into CATSRGKTGPNYGYTF.

This clone showed up just once. The chain has TRBV5-1 and TRBJ2-1; D remains ambiguous. V lost 4 bases and J lost 0, with 11 bases in between. Germline CDR1 and CDR2: SGHRS and YFSETQ. The CDR3 is 15 amino acids. The CDR3 bases are TGCGCCAGCAGCGCCCTCAGGAGCTCCTACAATGAGCAGTTCTTC. Residues: CASSALRSSYNEQFF.

This clone was seen a single time. Here the CDR3 reads CASNPPSGDIQYF. CDR3 bases: TGTGCCAGCAATCCACCCTCCGGGGACATTCAGTACTTC. This chain connects TRBV6-1 to TRBJ2-4, with D perhaps matching TRBD2 (5 bases). The CDR3 sequence is 13 residues long. The V end was cut by 7 bases, the J end by 8 bases, with 15 bases between. CDR1 is MNHNS, CDR2 SASEGT, per germline.

The chain combines TRBV28 with TRBJ2-1; 9 positions match TRBD2. Trimming cost V 10 bases and J 9 bases; bases outside gene matches: 10. Germline values: CDR1 MDHEN, CDR2 SYDVKM. This CDR3 is built from 13 residues. DNA of the CDR3: TGTGCCACATGGGGACTAGCAACCGGTGAGCAGTTCTTC. Translation gives CATWGLATGEQFF.

This clone was found once. The V and J genes are TRBV7-9 and TRBJ2-7; 7 nucleotides agree with TRBD2. Germline V lookup: CDR1 SEHNR, CDR2 FQNEAQ (reference sequence). The trim removed 4 bases at V and 2 bases at J, leaving 8 bases unmatched. The CDR3 is 15 residues long. CDR3 DNA: TGTGCCAGCAGCTCCATCACGGGGGGTGCCTACGAGCAGTACTTC. Translation gives CASSSITGGAYEQYF.

In its sample, this clone was seen once. The chain is built from TRBV5-5 and TRBJ2-5, with D tentatively TRBD1 (6 bases). Germline loops: CDR1 SGHKS, CDR2 YYEKEE (reference sequence). This CDR3 is built from 13 residues. The V end was cut by 4 bases, the J end by 5 bases, with 12 bases between. The chain's CDR3 is CASSQQGGETQYF. The DNA of the CDR3 is TGTGCCAGCAGCCAACAGGGCGGGGAGACCCAGTACTTC.

The chain carries TRBV5-1 and TRBJ1-2; no firm D call. The CDR3 extends over 14 amino acids. V dropped 0 bases and J dropped 0 bases, with 6 bases sitting between them. Germline lookup yields CDR1 SGHRS and CDR2 YFSETQ. The CDR3 coding sequence is TGCGCCAGCAGCTTGGGAGAGTCTAACTATGGCTACACCTTC. Residues: CASSLGESNYGYTF. The whole variable domain, remainder taken from reference TRBV5-1 and TRBJ1-2, is KAGVTQTPRYLIKTRGQQVTLSCSPISGHRSVSWYQQTPGQGLQFLFEYFSETQRNKGNFPGRFSGRQFSNSRSEMNVSTLELGDSALYLCASSLGESNYGYTFGSGTRLTVV.

This clone was counted a single time. The DNA of the CDR3 is TGCGCCAGCAGCACGAGGAGGAGCACCGGGGAGCTGTTTTTT. Translation: CASSTRRSTGELFF. This chain connects TRBV5-1 to TRBJ2-2; possibly TRBD2 for D (5 bases). The V end lost 4 bases, the J end lost 4 bases, and 11 bases lay between the germline ends. The length of the CDR3 is 14 residues. Germline CDR1 SGHRS, CDR2 YFSETQ.

This chain connects TRBV28 to TRBJ2-3; 11 bases are a match to TRBD2. Germline V gene lookup returns CDR1 MDHEN and CDR2 SYDVKM. Losses at the gene ends were 6 bases for V and 2 bases for J; bases not matched to a gene: 13. The CDR3 contains 18 residues. The DNA of the CDR3 is TGTGCCAGCAGCCCCGGGACTAGCGGAACCCCCTTCACAGATACGCAGTATTTT. This gives the protein CASSPGTSGTPFTDTQYF.

The genes are TRBV11-2 and TRBJ1-1, with 8 bases that match TRBD1. CDR3 length: 15 amino acids. CDR1 is SGHAT and CDR2 is FQNNGV in the germline V gene. V lost 5 bases and J lost 1; bases outside the gene matches: 6. The CDR3 spells CASSTRQGWNTEAFF. The CDR3 DNA reads as TGTGCCAGCAGCACGCGACAGGGGTGGAACACTGAAGCTTTCTTT.

The chain couples TRBV7-8 to TRBJ2-1; TRBD2 matches 9 bases. The CDR3 contains 17 residues. J gave up 7 bases and V 2 bases, and 12 bases lay outside the gene matches. Looked up from germline, CDR1 is SGHVS and CDR2 is FQNEAQ. The DNA for the CDR3 is TGTGCCAGCAGCTTACTTCGCTTAGCGGGAGTGAATAATGAGCAGTTCTTC. Amino acids: CASSLLRLAGVNNEQFF. The whole variable domain, remainder taken from reference TRBV7-8 and TRBJ2-1, is GAGVSQSPRYKVAKRGQDVALRCDPISGHVSLFWYQQALGQGPEFLTYFQNEAQLDKSGLPSDRFFAERPEGSVSTLKIQRTQQEDSAVYLCASSLLRLAGVNNEQFFGPGTRLTVL.

The chain has TRBV7-2 and TRBJ2-7, with D possibly matching TRBD2 (6 bases). Between the trimmed V and J ends, which lost 5 bases and 7 bases, there was a span of 24 bases. The CDR3 is made up of 16 amino acids. Germline V CDR1 and CDR2: SGHTA, FQGNSA. The CDR3, as DNA: TGTGCCAGCAGCCTAACCCTATACGGGAGTGTTGTTGAGCAGTACTTC. Residues: CASSLTLYGSVVEQYF.

This chain joins TRBV5-1 and TRBJ2-3, with D perhaps matching TRBD2 (6 bases). Trimming removed 4 bases at V and 2 bases at J, with 17 bases between. CDR3 length: 16 amino acids. CDR1 SGHRS and CDR2 YFSETQ come from the germline V gene. The CDR3 nucleotides read TGCGCCAGCAGCACTAGCCTCTCCCTTTCCACAGATACGCAGTATTTT. It yields the protein CASSTSLSLSTDTQYF.

This clone was seen a handful of times. The rearrangement joins TRBV9 to TRBJ2-1; 8 bases fit TRBD2. The CDR3 has 16 amino acids. The germline CDR1 and CDR2 sequences are SGDLS and YYNGEE. The V and J ends lost 0 bases and 0 bases, in that order; junction bases with no gene match: 2. The CDR3 nucleotides read TGTGCCAGCAGCGTAGTTGGGACTAGCTCCTACAATGAGCAGTTCTTC. Its translation: CASSVVGTSSYNEQFF.

The chain joins TRBV15 to TRBJ2-2, with 8 positions matching TRBD1. CDR1 is LNHNV and CDR2 is YYDKDF in the germline V gene (reference sequence). The length of the CDR3 is 17 residues. V trimming: 1 base; J trimming: 1 base; junction bases outside the gene matches: 5. In nucleotides, the CDR3 is TGTGCCACCAGCAGAGTGACAGGGGCCCTGAACACCGGGGAGCTGTTTTTT. It encodes CATSRVTGALNTGELFF.

The chain joins TRBV11-3 to TRBJ2-1; 10 bases match TRBD2. V was pared by 0 bases and J by 3 bases, with 5 bases of the junction left unmatched. CDR3 length: 17 amino acids. Germline V lookup: CDR1 SGHNT, CDR2 YENEEA. CDR3 sequence: CASSLDSTSGLYNEQFF. CDR3 DNA: TGTGCCAGCAGCTTAGATTCGACTAGCGGGCTCTACAATGAGCAGTTCTTC.

Note on this clone: Other DNA sequences within the sample encode an identical CDR3. The rearrangement joins TRBV5-4 to TRBJ2-5, with D unclear. V was clipped by 2 bases and J by 2 bases, with 4 bases between them. Germline CDR1 is SGHNT and CDR2 is YYREEE (reference sequence). The CDR3 runs to 12 residues. The CDR3 loop is CASSFIQETQYF. The CDR3 DNA sequence: TGTGCCAGCAGCTTTATTCAAGAGACCCAGTACTTC.

The count of this clone is one. The chain uses TRBV10-3 and TRBJ1-5, with a tentative D call TRBD1 (6 bases). The germline V gene encodes CDR1 ENHRY and CDR2 SYGVKD. This CDR3 comprises 15 residues. V was cut by 0 bases and J by 0 bases, with 6 bases left in between. The CDR3 nucleotides read TGTGCCATCAGTGAGTCGGACAGTAGCAATCAGCCCCAGCATTTT. Translation gives CAISESDSSNQPQHF.

The V and J genes are TRBV5-8 and TRBJ2-7; either TRBD1 or TRBD2 may supply D (5 bases each). V was shortened by 5 bases and J by 5 bases, with 20 bases between the two germline ends. CDR3 length equals 15 residues. Germline values: CDR1 SGHTS, CDR2 YDEGEE. The CDR3 region has the DNA TGTGCCAGCAGTCGCAGGGTCGGGGTTGTCGACGAGCAGTACTTC. Translating it yields CASSRRVGVVDEQYF.